This T cell receptor beta chain originates from a study of blood T cell repertoires in COVID-19. Study-level background: Symptom resolution, clearance, or two negative PCRs marked the recovered donors of Cohort 3. T cells, B-cell-depleted T cells, or PBMCs supplied cDNA or gDNA.

The CDR3 totals 16 residues. V gave up 3 bases and J gave up 6 bases; unmatched junction bases: 6. Per germline, CDR1 LGHDT and CDR2 YNNKEL (reference sequence). Libraries were prepared by immunoSEQ multiplex PCR; TCRdb keeps only in-frame clonotypes and omits some of them. The repertoire holds 350,000 to 400,000 clones, with more than 70% as singletons. The sequence came from a man aged 40-49 years in a cohort exposed to, infected with or recovered from COVID-19 (not recorded which). V usage is TRBV3-1 (or the pseudogene TRBV3-2) and J usage is TRBJ2-2, with 11 positions matching TRBD2. The sequenced sample was PBMCs or T cells enriched from blood (not recorded which). CDR3 nucleotides: TGTGCCAGCAGCCACAGTAGCGGGAGGGGTCCCGGGGAGCTGTTTTTT. It encodes CASSHSSGRGPGELFF.